The clone carrying this TCR beta chain was observed a handful of times. The antigen is unknown. PCR used 60 Vbeta primers and 13 Jbeta primers. The authors' processing: The authors later counted about 80 million unique TCR beta chains, about 11 million of them shared. Assay used: immunoSEQ multiplex PCR; TCRdb lists only in-frame clones, some missing. Clone size and V and J calls were adopted from that table, with D and trimming inferred from the DNA. The repertoire has 75,000 to 80,000 clones, less than 85% of them found once; the top ten carry about 1.1%. This entry comes from a study of cytomegalovirus exposure and HLA in healthy donors. This CDR3 spans 14 amino acids. Trimming at V came to 3 bases and at J to 4 bases, leaving 2 bases not matched to a gene. CDR1 is WSHSY and CDR2 is SAAADI in the germline V gene. Study-wide points: Across all donors, roughly uniform sequencing depth was an assumption of the presence/absence analyses. Previously analyzed data showed that most TCR beta V segments were productive at a frequency of about 90% or about 30%. The authors later found most CMV-associated TCR beta chains appeared HLA-restricted.

Sequenced input: PBMCs. The sequence was collected from a male donor in good health and CMV-seronegative. This chain uses TRBV10-2 with TRBJ1-1, with TRBD1 matching 10 bases. CDR3: CASSEGTGVTEAFF. CDR3 nucleotides: TGCGCCAGCAGTGAAGGGACAGGGGTCACTGAAGCTTTCTTT.